This entry features one T cell receptor (beta chain) sequence. Its antigen is currently unknown. Germline trimming cut 5 bases from V and 5 bases from J; bases unmatched to any gene: 3. CDR3 length: 13 amino acids. The TRBV12-4/TRBJ1-2 clonotypes were amplified using barcode primers with ligated adaptors. TCRdb called the multiplex PCR reads again in MiXCR, with one record for every CDR3 protein. Of some 700 distinct CDR3 sequences listed, 13% to 15% are singletons. Purified naive CD4+ T cells were depleted of CD25+ Tregs. Regarding the study as a whole: Naive CD4+ cells shared around 13% of tumor Treg sequences. Tumor memory CD4+ T cell TCR gene usage clustered with blood and lymph node memory CD4+ cells and lymph node naive CD4+ cells. Greatest tumor Treg TCR overlap was with tumor naive CD4+ cells.

The receptor's source is a female donor with breast cancer. The rearrangement links TRBV12-3 or TRBV12-4 to TRBJ1-2; 9 bases match TRBD1. The specimen was naive CD4+ T cells sorted from blood. Stated subset: naive CD4+ T cells, CD4+CD45RA+CD25-. CDR3 sequence (DNA): TGTGCCAGCAGTAGGACAGGGGCATATGGCTACACCTTC. Protein product: CASSRTGAYGYTF.